Sequencing of this T cell receptor beta chain was carried out in a study of cytomegalovirus exposure and HLA in healthy donors. Regarding the study as a whole: The number of N-insertions in an Asian-associated ancestry cluster was reportedly below the 666-donor mean in a later analysis. A later analysis linked around 15,000 TCR beta sequences to HLA alleles at 0.05 false discovery rate. Across HLA loci, a later analysis found differing TCR association rates, with DRB1 most and HLA-C fewest.

This clone has more than one count but fewer than ten. The target antigen is unknown. This PCR relied on a set of 60 Vbeta primers and 13 Jbeta primers. Libraries were prepared by immunoSEQ multiplex PCR; TCRdb keeps only in-frame clonotypes and omits some of them. The table shows 95,000 to 130,000 clones, with 79% occurring only once. Regarding donors, all were healthy bone marrow donors. Germline V gene lookup returns CDR1 MNHNY and CDR2 SVGAGI (reference sequence). With V trimmed by 4 bases and J by 2 bases, 3 bases remained unmatched. The CDR3 extends over 15 amino acids. The sequence was obtained from a young man in good health and CMV-seropositive. The material sequenced was PBMCs. The chain links TRBV6-6 to TRBJ2-3; 10 nucleotides align to TRBD1. For the CDR3, the DNA is TGTGCCAGCAGTTCCGGGACAGGGGACACAGATACGCAGTATTTT. Encoded protein: CASSSGTGDTDTQYF.